This TCR beta chain came from a study of cytomegalovirus exposure and HLA in healthy donors. Only in-frame clones appear in the TCRdb table, and some are missing; sequencing was by immunoSEQ multiplex PCR. The table lists about 110,000 clones, roughly 88% of them singletons. CDR1 is SGHVS, CDR2 FNYEAQ, per germline. The CDR3 has 15 amino acids. After removal of 6 bases from V and 7 bases from J, the junction contained 11 bases not matched to a gene. The TCR sequence derives from a woman aged 18-29 years in good health and CMV-seronegative. The rearrangement joins TRBV7-6 to TRBJ1-4; the match to TRBD1 covers 7 bases. The sample comprised PBMCs. CDR3 amino acids: CASSPTTGPGEKLFF. CDR3 DNA sequence: TGTGCCAGCAGTCCAACGACAGGGCCCGGTGAAAAACTGTTTTTT.